This T cell receptor (beta chain) was captured by sequencing in a study of T cell repertoires in cytomegalovirus infection. TCRdb processed the reads anew with MiXCR; each CDR3 protein has one entry. The sample lists about 470,000 distinct CDR3 sequences; more than 40% were seen once. The V end was cut by 6 bases, the J end by 2 bases, with 8 bases between. This CDR3 has 12 residues. Germline lookup yields CDR1 SGHDT and CDR2 YYEEEE. This clonotype occurred once. Its antigen is as yet unknown. The material was cultured PBMCs, obtained from culture after CMV antigen stimulation. The origin of this receptor is a human donor in good health (CMV status not recorded). Some clones in this sample may be carry-over from other donors' samples. The chain employs TRBV5-6 and TRBJ1-1, with D hard to call. Here the CDR3 DNA reads TGTGCCAGCACCCGGGATAACACTGAAGCTTTCTTT. Translation gives CASTRDNTEAFF.